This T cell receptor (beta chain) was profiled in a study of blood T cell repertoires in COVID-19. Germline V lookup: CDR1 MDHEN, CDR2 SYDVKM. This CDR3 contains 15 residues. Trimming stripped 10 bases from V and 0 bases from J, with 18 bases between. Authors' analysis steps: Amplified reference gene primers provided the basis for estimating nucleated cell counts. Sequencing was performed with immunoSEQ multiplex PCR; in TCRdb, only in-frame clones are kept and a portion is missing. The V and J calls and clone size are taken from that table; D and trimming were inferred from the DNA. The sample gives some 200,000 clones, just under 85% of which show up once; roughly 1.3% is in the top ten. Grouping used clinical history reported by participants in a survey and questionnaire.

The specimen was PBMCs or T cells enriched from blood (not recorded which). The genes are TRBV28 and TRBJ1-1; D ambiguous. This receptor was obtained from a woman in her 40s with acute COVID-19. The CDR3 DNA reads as TGTGCCATCTCGCTTGAAAGGACTATGAACACTGAAGCTTTCTTT. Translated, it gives CAISLERTMNTEAFF.